The clone carrying this T cell receptor beta chain has more than one count but fewer than ten. Its antigen remains unknown. This entry comes from a study of spatial heterogeneity in lung cancer. Whole-study findings and limits: Tumor TCRs that were ubiquitous and expanded showed up in blood more at resection than follow-up.

Every molecule of TCR cDNA had its own unique molecular identifier. A single record per CDR3 protein comes from TCRdb applying MiXCR to the 5' RACE reads. The table lists more than 20,000 distinct CDR3 sequences, roughly 4.6% of them singletons. Indicated time point: sample taken at primary tumor resection. Sequencing covered unsorted whole RNA taken from tumor, nontumor lung or frozen PBMC. The donors comprised approximately 72 untreated early-stage non-small cell lung cancer patients. This TCR was sampled from a male donor with early-stage non-small cell lung cancer. The sample in question was PBMCs, obtained at surgery.

The CDR3 sequence: CAASGQGQGEQYF. The CDR3, as DNA: TGTGCCGCGAGCGGACAGGGACAAGGAGAGCAGTACTTC. This chain uses TRBV6-6 with TRBJ2-7; TRBD1 aligns across 8 bases. This CDR3 has 13 residues. Germline assignment: CDR1 MNHNY and CDR2 SVGAGI (reference sequence). The trim removed 11 bases at V and 7 bases at J, leaving 13 bases unmatched.